One and the same sample provided the 23 T cell receptor beta chains below, sequenced in a study of response to subunit inactivated influenza vaccine. Via MiXCR, TCRdb re-called the RT-PCR reads, giving one row per CDR3 protein. The repertoire includes 150,000 to 200,000 distinct CDR3 sequences, 9.5% to 15% of them detected once, and 29% sits in the top ten. This sample also appeared in a second study, on T cells expressing NK-cell markers. That report adds: TCR beta cDNA was generated via 5'RACE template switching incorporating UMIs.

Sequenced here: CD8+ T cells sorted from PBMCs, sampled about 13 days after vaccination. The source of these receptors is a man aged 50 to 60 who received an inactivated influenza vaccine.

This clonotype was recorded a few times. As DNA, the CDR3 is TGTGCCAGTAGTATATCACAGGTCTACGAGCAGTACTTC. This translates into CASSISQVYEQYF. This chain joins TRBV19 and TRBJ2-7, with D perhaps TRBD1 (5 bases). Germline CDR1 LNHDA, CDR2 SQIVND (reference sequence). The length of the CDR3 is 13 residues. V gave up 2 bases and J gave up 3 bases, with 8 bases separating them.

A few counts support this clonotype. The V gene is TRBV7-6, the J gene TRBJ1-5, with TRBD1 matching 9 bases. CDR3 size: 15 residues. The germline V gene has CDR1 SGHVS and CDR2 FNYEAQ. Trimming cost V 5 bases and J 4 bases; bases outside gene matches: 6. The CDR3 nucleotides read TGTGCCAGCAGCCCGCACAGGGGGCTTAATCAGCCCCAGCATTTT. Translating it yields CASSPHRGLNQPQHF.

This clonotype was detected only a few times. This sequence joins TRBV18 and TRBJ2-7, with D perhaps TRBD1 (5 bases). Trimming took off 2 bases at V and 4 bases at J, with 9 bases between the two ends. Germline V gene sequence: CDR1 KGHSH, CDR2 LQKENI. The CDR3 runs 13 residues. In DNA form, the CDR3 reads TGTGCCAGCTCACCATCGGACACGTACGAGCAGTACTTC. It codes for CASSPSDTYEQYF.

This clonotype has only a few counts. The rearrangement uses TRBV7-9 and TRBJ1-1; a possible D gene is TRBD1 (6 bases). The V end was cut by 5 bases, the J end by 10 bases, with 17 bases between. CDR3 length: 13 residues. Germline CDR1 reads SEHNR; CDR2 reads FQNEAQ (reference sequence). CDR3 sequence reads: CASSISGELRAFF. DNA of the CDR3: TGTGCCAGCAGCATTTCAGGGGAACTTAGAGCTTTCTTT.

This clonotype showed up just a few times. This chain links TRBV20-1 with TRBJ2-1; D gene uncertain. Trimming left V 2 bases short and J 4 bases short, with 3 bases between. The CDR3 has 11 amino acids. The germline gives CDR1 DFQATT, CDR2 SNEGSKA (reference sequence). The CDR3 spells CSARSYNEQFF. The CDR3 coding sequence is TGCAGTGCTAGAAGTTACAATGAGCAGTTCTTC.

This clonotype occurred many times. The rearrangement links TRBV29-1 to TRBJ2-4; D not certain. Germline V gives CDR1 SQVTM, CDR2 ANQGSEA. The CDR3 runs 13 residues. V was trimmed by 4 bases and J by 4 bases, leaving 11 bases between them. Here the CDR3 reads CSVVPSSKNIQYF. In DNA, the CDR3 is TGCAGCGTTGTACCCAGCAGTAAAAACATTCAGTACTTC.

This clonotype was counted many times. The V and J genes are TRBV4-3 and TRBJ2-7; 9 bases are a match to TRBD2. The J segment lost 3 bases and the V segment lost 0 bases, leaving 12 bases of the junction unmatched. This CDR3 region has 18 residues. CDR1 is LGHNA and CDR2 is YSLEER in the germline V gene. This CDR3 reads CASSQDSGSKKDYYEQYF. CDR3 coding DNA: TGCGCCAGCAGCCAAGATAGCGGGAGTAAGAAGGACTACTACGAGCAGTACTTC.

Only a few counts were recorded for this clonotype. The V gene is TRBV4-1, the J gene TRBJ2-7, with 7 positions matching TRBD1. V was pared by 6 bases and J by 2 bases, with 7 bases of the junction left unmatched. The CDR3 is 14 amino acids. Germline CDR1 reads MGHRA; CDR2 reads YSYEKL. The CDR3 coding sequence is TGCGCCAGCAGGGATCTAGGGGGCCCCTACGAGCAGTACTTC. The encoded protein is CASRDLGGPYEQYF.

V gene TRBV11-2 combines with J gene TRBJ2-7; 8 bases match TRBD1. Unmatched junction bases numbered 6, after V lost 5 bases and J lost 3 bases. This CDR3 is 14 amino acids long. CDR1 and CDR2 from the germline V gene are SGHAT and FQNNGV. CDR3 sequence (DNA): TGTGCCAGCAGCCAAGGGACAGGATACTACGAGCAGTACTTC. Protein product: CASSQGTGYYEQYF.

This clonotype was seen more than once but under ten times. The chain combines TRBV27 with TRBJ1-5; 7 bases match TRBD1. V shed 2 bases, J shed 1 base, and the junction held 2 bases outside the gene matches. Germline loops: CDR1 MNHEY, CDR2 SMNVEV (reference sequence). This CDR3 region has 15 residues. CDR3 in amino acids: CASSLMGQSNQPQHF. The CDR3 DNA follows: TGTGCCAGCAGTTTAATGGGACAGAGCAATCAGCCCCAGCATTTT.

The table lists this clonotype with a few counts. CDR3 loop: CASSQDPPRGSVSPDNEQFF. The CDR3 nucleotides are TGCGCCAGCAGCCAAGATCCCCCTAGGGGGAGTGTTTCGCCTGACAATGAGCAGTTCTTC. This chain connects TRBV4-1 to TRBJ2-1; a possible D gene is TRBD1 (6 bases). V was clipped by 0 bases and J by 5 bases, with 26 bases between them. The CDR3 has 20 amino acids. Germline V CDR1 and CDR2: MGHRA, YSYEKL.

This clonotype was counted between two and nine times. The rearrangement uses TRBV12-3 or TRBV12-4 and TRBJ1-5, with TRBD1 matching 8 bases. With 5 bases clipped from V and 5 bases from J, the junction kept 5 bases outside the gene matches. This CDR3 region has 14 residues. The CDR3, as DNA: TGTGCCAGCAGTGTCGGACAGGGCCATCAGCCCCAGCATTTT. Translating gives CASSVGQGHQPQHF.

This clonotype was detected only a few times. V usage is TRBV6-5 and J usage is TRBJ2-7; D unclear. The CDR3 contains 14 residues. The germline CDR1 and CDR2 sequences are MNHEY and SVGAGI. The V end lost 2 bases, the J end lost 1 base, and 9 bases lay between the germline ends. The CDR3 DNA reads as TGTGCCAGCAGTTACGATGCAGGATCCTACGAGCAGTACTTC. It yields the protein CASSYDAGSYEQYF.

The genes are TRBV10-3 and TRBJ2-7; the D is unclear. Germline V gene data show CDR1 as ENHRY and CDR2 as SYGVKD. This CDR3 contains 18 residues. V lost 10 bases and J 6 bases, leaving 34 bases between the germline ends. The CDR3: CATRLGGTTRPVSGEQYF. DNA for the CDR3: TGTGCCACCCGCTTGGGCGGAACTACGCGACCCGTTTCGGGCGAGCAGTACTTC.

The chain joins TRBV4-1 to TRBJ2-3; perhaps TRBD1 as D (6 bases). The CDR3 consists of 15 residues. CDR1 is MGHRA, CDR2 YSYEKL, per germline. Trimming removed 2 bases at V and 5 bases at J, with 14 bases between. The CDR3 loop reads CASSQIGPRGDTQYF. CDR3 nucleotides: TGCGCCAGCAGCCAAATAGGGCCCAGGGGAGATACGCAGTATTTT.

This rearrangement joins TRBV2 to TRBJ2-2; 8 bases match TRBD1. The junction had 10 bases not matched to a gene; V was cut back by 6 bases and J by 4 bases. This CDR3 spans 16 amino acids. Germline assignment: CDR1 SNHLY and CDR2 FYNNEI. CDR3 DNA sequence: TGTGCCAGCAGGGCCACCTGGACAGGGTTCACCGGGGAGCTGTTTTTT. Protein product: CASRATWTGFTGELFF.

This chain links TRBV7-8 with TRBJ2-5, with D perhaps matching TRBD1 (5 bases). Looked up from germline, CDR1 is SGHVS and CDR2 is FQNEAQ. V dropped 5 bases and J dropped 2 bases, with 12 bases sitting between them. This CDR3 spans 14 amino acids. The CDR3 region has the DNA TGTGCCAGCAGCCCAGGACATTCGCAAGAGACCCAGTACTTC. This translates into CASSPGHSQETQYF. The full variable domain, its missing parts supplied by reference TRBV7-8 and TRBJ2-5, is GAGVSQSPRYKVAKRGQDVALRCDPISGHVSLFWYQQALGQGPEFLTYFQNEAQLDKSGLPSDRFFAERPEGSVSTLKIQRTQQEDSAVYLCASSPGHSQETQYFGPGTRLLVL.

This clonotype was seen only a few times. V and J are TRBV30 and TRBJ1-3; no clear D. CDR1 and CDR2 from the germline V gene are GTSNPN and SVGIG (reference sequence). Trimming cost V 4 bases and J 0 bases, with 10 bases left between them. This CDR3 comprises 14 residues. CDR3 sequence reads: CAWTHLGSGNTIYF. DNA for the CDR3: TGTGCCTGGACTCATCTAGGCTCTGGAAACACCATATATTTT.

The genes are TRBV19 and TRBJ1-5; TRBD1 agrees at 8 bases. The germline gives CDR1 LNHDA, CDR2 SQIVND (reference sequence). This CDR3 comprises 14 residues. V lost 3 bases to trimming and J lost 6 bases; unmatched junction nucleotides: 4. CDR3 residues: CASSIGTGGQPQHF. The CDR3, as DNA: TGTGCCAGTAGTATTGGGACAGGTGGTCAGCCCCAGCATTTT.

The genes are TRBV28 and TRBJ2-7, with 8 bases aligning to TRBD2. Germline V gene lookup returns CDR1 MDHEN and CDR2 SYDVKM. This CDR3 comprises 19 residues. After removal of 1 base from V and 4 bases from J, the junction contained 18 bases not matched to a gene. CDR3 nucleotide sequence: TGTGCCAGCAGTTTATTCCTAGGGACCACGCTAGCGGGCGGATACGAGCAGTACTTC. Translated: CASSLFLGTTLAGGYEQYF. The full variable domain, rest sourced from reference TRBV28 and TRBJ2-7, is DVKVTQSSRYLVKRTGEKVFLECVQDMDHENMFWYRQDPGLGLRLIYFSYDVKMKEKGDIPEGYSVSREKKERFSLILESASTNQTSMYLCASSLFLGTTLAGGYEQYFGPGTRLTVT.

This clonotype was counted many times. V usage is TRBV12-3 or TRBV12-4 and J usage is TRBJ2-5; D is perhaps TRBD1 (6 bases). This CDR3 is built from 14 residues. The V end was cut by 2 bases, the J end by 4 bases, with 11 bases between. CDR3 in amino acids: CASSLTGIPETQYF. In nucleotides, the CDR3 is TGTGCCAGCAGTTTAACAGGGATCCCAGAGACCCAGTACTTC.

The rearrangement joins TRBV20-1 to TRBJ2-1, with 11 bases lining up with TRBD2. Germline loops: CDR1 DFQATT, CDR2 SNEGSKA (reference sequence). V lost 4 bases and J lost 8; bases outside the gene matches: 10. This CDR3 contains 15 residues. The DNA for the CDR3 is TGCAGTGCTATAATTGGGACTAGCGGCCGGGATGAGCAGTTCTTC. It is translated as CSAIIGTSGRDEQFF.

A few counts support this clonotype. The V call is TRBV27, the J call TRBJ1-1; no reliable D call. The V and J ends lost 4 bases and 0 bases respectively, with 12 bases between them. The CDR3 runs to 15 residues. CDR1 and CDR2 (germline): MNHEY, SMNVEV (reference sequence). The CDR3 loop is CASSSERMMNTEAFF. The CDR3 DNA reads as TGTGCCAGCAGTTCTGAAAGGATGATGAACACTGAAGCTTTCTTT.